The sequence of this T cell receptor (beta chain) was determined in a study of T-cell memory formation after mild COVID-19. One entry per CDR3 protein results from TCRdb running MiXCR on the 5' RACE reads. The sample carries roughly 200,000 distinct CDR3 sequences, over 20% recorded once. There are a few counts of this clonotype. As yet, its antigen is unknown. CDR3 length: 17 residues. With 2 bases clipped from V and 3 bases from J, the junction kept 7 bases outside the gene matches. Germline CDR1 reads MNHEY; CDR2 reads SVGAGI. Points from the study as a whole: SARS-CoV-2 specificity was not confirmed for second-wave clones peaking on day 37. The study detected some responding clones in pre-infection memory, suggesting cross-reactive memory joined. Clones contracting across day 15 to 85 had a balanced CD4/CD8 profile; later expanding clones leaned CD4+.

The chain is built from TRBV6-5 and TRBJ2-2; 9 bases match TRBD1. The TCR comes from an adult woman who had mild COVID-19 (a few samples of this study predate the infection). Cell type and time point are not known. Sequencing was done on a sample of PBMCs or a T cell subset sorted from them (not recorded which). This CDR3 reads CASSYRSGQGYTGELFF. CDR3 coding DNA: TGTGCCAGCAGTTACCGTTCGGGACAGGGTTACACCGGGGAGCTGTTTTTT.